These T cell receptor beta chains were read from a single sample in a study of shared clonotypes between healthy human individuals. Sequencing was performed with immunoSEQ multiplex PCR; in TCRdb, only in-frame clones are kept and a portion is missing. The table shows millions of clones, with 85% to 95% occurring only once. Material for sequencing was naive CD4+ T cells sorted from blood. The receptors come from a man between 18 and 29 years old in good health. Each CDR3 is given with its conserved first and last residue. The D gene is left open where the match is weak. The listing skips clone size in some rows; elsewhere it reads once, few, many or a size class.

d_gene	abundance	v_gene	j_gene	CDR3nt	CDR3aa
.	.	TRBV6-5	TRBJ1-5	TGTGCCAGCACTATGGGGAGTCGGAATCAGCCCCAGCATTTT	CASTMGSRNQPQHF
TRBD2	.	TRBV6-6	TRBJ2-5	TGTGCCAGCAGTTCCAAGCGGGGGGGCCTTTTGGAGACCCAGTACTTC	CASSSKRGGLLETQYF
.	once	TRBV11-2	TRBJ2-2	TGTGCCAGCAGCTTAGACTATCGGGGCGCGAACACCGGGGAGCTGTTTTTT	CASSLDYRGANTGELFF
TRBD2	.	TRBV5-1	TRBJ2-3	TGCGCCAGCGGACTAGCGGAACCTAGCACAGATACGCAGTATTTT	CASGLAEPSTDTQYF
.	once	TRBV2	TRBJ1-6	TGTGCCAGCAGAAGCCGGCAGGCCCGCAATTCACCCCTCCACTTT	CASRSRQARNSPLHF
TRBD2	.	TRBV5-1	TRBJ2-7	TGCGCCAGCAGCTGGCAGGCGGGAGAATTAGACTCCTACGAGCAGTACTTC	CASSWQAGELDSYEQYF
TRBD2	.	TRBV5-4	TRBJ2-5	TGTGCCAGCAGCCAAGGACTAGTCGAGGAGACCCAGTACTTC	CASSQGLVEETQYF
.	.	TRBV11-3	TRBJ2-7	TGTGCCAGCAGCCCGAGGCAGGGGACTACCTACGAGCAGTACTTC	CASSPRQGTTYEQYF
TRBD2	once	TRBV30	TRBJ2-7	TGTGCCTGGAGTTCGGGACTAGCGGGAACCCACGAGCAGTACTTC	CAWSSGLAGTHEQYF
TRBD2	.	TRBV29-1	TRBJ2-3	TGCAGCGTTGGGGGGACTAGCGGAGGCACAGATACGCAGTATTTT	CSVGGTSGGTDTQYF
.	.	TRBV9	TRBJ2-5	TGTGCCAGCAGCGTAGGGACCGTCCAAGAGACCCAGTACTTC	CASSVGTVQETQYF
TRBD1	.	TRBV4-3	TRBJ2-5	TGCGCCAGCAGCCAAGGGACAGGGGGCTTAGAGACCCAGTACTTC	CASSQGTGGLETQYF